Given below is one T cell receptor beta chain in context. The sample comes from a study of T cell responses to AZD1222 COVID-19 vaccine. Between the trimmed V and J ends, which lost 1 base and 1 base, there was a span of 13 bases. CDR1 and CDR2 from the germline V gene are LGHDT and YNNKEL (reference sequence). The length of the CDR3 is 16 residues. Produced via immunoSEQ multiplex PCR; TCRdb's table is partial and in-frame only. The sample contains around 160,000 clones, 75% to 95% of which appear only once. The chain couples TRBV3-1 (or the pseudogene TRBV3-2) to TRBJ1-1, with D possibly TRBD1 on 5 matching bases. The source of this sequence is an adult in good health. Sequences were derived from peripheral blood, sampled on day 0 of MenACWY control vaccination. CDR3 residues: CASSQVGGRGNTEAFF. CDR3 DNA sequence: TGTGCCAGCAGCCAAGTCGGGGGTAGAGGGAACACTGAAGCTTTCTTT.